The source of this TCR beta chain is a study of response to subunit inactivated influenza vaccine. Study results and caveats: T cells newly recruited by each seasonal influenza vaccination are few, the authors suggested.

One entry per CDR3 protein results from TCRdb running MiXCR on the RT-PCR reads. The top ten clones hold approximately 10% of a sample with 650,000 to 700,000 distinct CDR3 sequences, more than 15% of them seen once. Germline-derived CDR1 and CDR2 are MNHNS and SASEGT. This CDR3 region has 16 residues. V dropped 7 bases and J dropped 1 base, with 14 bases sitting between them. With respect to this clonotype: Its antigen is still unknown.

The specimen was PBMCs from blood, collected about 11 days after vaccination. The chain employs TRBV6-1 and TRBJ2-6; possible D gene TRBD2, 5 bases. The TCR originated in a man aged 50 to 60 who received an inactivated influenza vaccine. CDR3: CASTLKTGSGANVLTF. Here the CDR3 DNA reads TGTGCCAGCACCTTGAAAACGGGGTCTGGGGCCAACGTCCTGACTTTC.